These 3 T cell receptor beta chains were all obtained from the same sample, sequenced in a study of PD-1 blockade in classical Hodgkin lymphoma. Method: immunoSEQ multiplex PCR; TCRdb's copy keeps in-frame clones and lacks some. The data contain about 64,000 clones, roughly 89% of them singletons. Time point here: cycle 4 day 1 (C4D1), after more than five weeks of nivolumab. All trial patients relapsed after autologous stem cell transplantation. Source: peripheral blood mononuclear cells (PBMCs), taken before the fourth cycle of nivolumab. These receptors all stem from a human donor with classical Hodgkin lymphoma.

The chain is built from TRBV5-1 and TRBJ1-5; 7 bases match TRBD1. The CDR3 covers 13 residues. J was trimmed by 5 bases and V by 4 bases; bases with no gene match: 3. Looked up from germline, CDR1 is SGHRS and CDR2 is YFSETQ. For the CDR3, the DNA is TGCGCCAGCAGCGCGACAGGGCATCAGCCCCAGCATTTT. This codes for CASSATGHQPQHF.

This chain connects TRBV7-6 to TRBJ2-7; D unclear. The germline V gene encodes CDR1 SGHVS and CDR2 FNYEAQ. V was shortened by 1 base and J by 5 bases, with 15 bases between the two germline ends. This CDR3 region has 15 residues. The CDR3 sequence: CASSLESPPSHEQYF. The CDR3 coding sequence is TGTGCCAGCAGCTTAGAATCACCCCCGAGCCACGAGCAGTACTTC.

The chain couples TRBV27 to TRBJ1-1, with a weak D call TRBD1 (5 bases). CDR3 length: 14 residues. Trimming shortened V by 3 bases and J by 0 bases, and 8 bases separated the two germline ends. CDR1 is MNHEY and CDR2 is SMNVEV in the germline V gene (reference sequence). CDR3 amino acids: CASSFLGVNTEAFF. CDR3 coding DNA: TGTGCCAGCAGTTTTTTAGGGGTGAACACTGAAGCTTTCTTT.